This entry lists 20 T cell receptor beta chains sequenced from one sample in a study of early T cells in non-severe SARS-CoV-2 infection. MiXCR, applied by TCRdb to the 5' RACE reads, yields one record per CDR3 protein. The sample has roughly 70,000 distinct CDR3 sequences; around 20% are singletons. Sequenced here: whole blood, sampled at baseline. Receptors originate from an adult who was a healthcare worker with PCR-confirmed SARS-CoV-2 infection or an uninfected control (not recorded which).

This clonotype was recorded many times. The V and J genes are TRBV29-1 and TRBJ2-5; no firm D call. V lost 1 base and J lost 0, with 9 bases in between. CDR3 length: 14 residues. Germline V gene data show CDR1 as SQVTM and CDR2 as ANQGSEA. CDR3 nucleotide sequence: TGCAGCGTTGAAGTCGGGCGGTACCAAGAGACCCAGTACTTC. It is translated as CSVEVGRYQETQYF.

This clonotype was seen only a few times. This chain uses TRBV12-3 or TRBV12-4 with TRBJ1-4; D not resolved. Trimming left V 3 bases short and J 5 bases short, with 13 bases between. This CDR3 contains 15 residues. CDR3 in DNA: TGTGCCAGCAGTTTTGCGACGGCAGACAATGAAAAACTGTTTTTT. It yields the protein CASSFATADNEKLFF.

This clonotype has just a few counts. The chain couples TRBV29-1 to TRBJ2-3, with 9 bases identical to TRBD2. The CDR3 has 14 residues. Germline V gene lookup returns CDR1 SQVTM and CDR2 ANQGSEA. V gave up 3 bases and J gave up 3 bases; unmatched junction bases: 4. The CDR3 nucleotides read TGCAGCGTTGATAAGCGGGAGGTAACAGATACGCAGTATTTT. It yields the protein CSVDKREVTDTQYF.

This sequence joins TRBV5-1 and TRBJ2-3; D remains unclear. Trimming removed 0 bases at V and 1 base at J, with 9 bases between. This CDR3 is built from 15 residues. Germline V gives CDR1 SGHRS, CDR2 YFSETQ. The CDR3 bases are TGCGCCAGCAGCTTGGCCTCCACCCGCACAGATACGCAGTATTTT. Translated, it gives CASSLASTRTDTQYF. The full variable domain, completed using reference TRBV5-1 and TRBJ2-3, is KAGVTQTPRYLIKTRGQQVTLSCSPISGHRSVSWYQQTPGQGLQFLFEYFSETQRNKGNFPGRFSGRQFSNSRSEMNVSTLELGDSALYLCASSLASTRTDTQYFGPGTRLTVL.

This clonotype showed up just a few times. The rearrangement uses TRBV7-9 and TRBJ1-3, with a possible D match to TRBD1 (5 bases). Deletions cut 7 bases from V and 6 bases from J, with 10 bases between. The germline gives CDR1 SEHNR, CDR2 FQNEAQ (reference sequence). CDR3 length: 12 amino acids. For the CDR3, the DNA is TGTGCCAGCACGGGGGATGCAAACACCATATATTTT. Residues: CASTGDANTIYF.

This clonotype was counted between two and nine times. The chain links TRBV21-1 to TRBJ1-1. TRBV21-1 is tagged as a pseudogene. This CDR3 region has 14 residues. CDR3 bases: TGTGCCAGCAGCATCCCCAGAGAGAGTGCTGAAGCTTTCTTT. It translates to CASSIPRESAEAFF.

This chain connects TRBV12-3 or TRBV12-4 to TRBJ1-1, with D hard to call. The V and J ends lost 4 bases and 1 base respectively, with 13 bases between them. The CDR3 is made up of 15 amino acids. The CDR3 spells CASSSQMGPNTEAFF. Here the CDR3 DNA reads TGTGCCAGCAGTTCTCAGATGGGCCCGAACACTGAAGCTTTCTTT.

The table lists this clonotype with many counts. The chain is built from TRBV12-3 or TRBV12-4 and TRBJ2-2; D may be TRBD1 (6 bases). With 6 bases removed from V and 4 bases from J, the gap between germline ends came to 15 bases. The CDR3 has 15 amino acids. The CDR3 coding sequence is TGTGCCAGCAGCCAAACCGGGACACTCACCGGGGAGCTGTTTTTT. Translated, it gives CASSQTGTLTGELFF.

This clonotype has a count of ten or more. The CDR3 loop is CASSSQGGYGYTF. CDR3 coding DNA: TGTGCCAGCAGTTCACAGGGAGGCTATGGCTACACCTTC. The chain couples TRBV12-3 or TRBV12-4 to TRBJ1-2; D is perhaps TRBD1 (6 bases). Trimming stripped 4 bases from V and 4 bases from J, with 10 bases between. The CDR3 is 13 amino acids.

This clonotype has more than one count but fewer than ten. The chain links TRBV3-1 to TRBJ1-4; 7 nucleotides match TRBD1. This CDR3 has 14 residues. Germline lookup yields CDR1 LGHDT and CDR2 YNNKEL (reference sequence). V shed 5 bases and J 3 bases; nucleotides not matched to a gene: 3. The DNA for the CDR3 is TGTGCCAGCAGCTACGGGACAGCTAATGAAAAACTGTTTTTT. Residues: CASSYGTANEKLFF. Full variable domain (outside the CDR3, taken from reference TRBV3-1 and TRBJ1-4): DTAVSQTPKYLVTQMGNDKSIKCEQNLGHDTMYWYKQDSKKFLKIMFSYNNKELIINETVPNRFSPKSPDKAHLNLHINSLELGDSAVYFCASSYGTANEKLFFGSGTQLSVL.

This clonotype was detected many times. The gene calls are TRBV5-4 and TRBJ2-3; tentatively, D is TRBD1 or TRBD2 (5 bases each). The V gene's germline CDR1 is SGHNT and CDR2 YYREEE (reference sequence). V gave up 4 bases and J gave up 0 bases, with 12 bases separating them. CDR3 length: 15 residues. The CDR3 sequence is CASSRWDGSTDTQYF. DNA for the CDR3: TGTGCCAGCAGCCGCTGGGACGGTAGCACAGATACGCAGTATTTT.

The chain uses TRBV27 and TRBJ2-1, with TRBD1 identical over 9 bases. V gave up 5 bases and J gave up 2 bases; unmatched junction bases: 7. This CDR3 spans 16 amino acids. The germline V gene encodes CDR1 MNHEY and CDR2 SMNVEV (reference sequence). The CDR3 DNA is TGTGCCAGCAGTCCACGGACAGGGGCGACCTACAATGAGCAGTTCTTC. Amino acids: CASSPRTGATYNEQFF.

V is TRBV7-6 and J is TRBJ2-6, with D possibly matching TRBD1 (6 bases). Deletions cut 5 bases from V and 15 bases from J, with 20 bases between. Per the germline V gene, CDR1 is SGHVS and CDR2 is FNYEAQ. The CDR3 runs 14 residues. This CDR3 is CASSIHRDNSHLTF. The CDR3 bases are TGTGCCAGCAGCATTCACCGGGACAACTCACACCTGACTTTC.

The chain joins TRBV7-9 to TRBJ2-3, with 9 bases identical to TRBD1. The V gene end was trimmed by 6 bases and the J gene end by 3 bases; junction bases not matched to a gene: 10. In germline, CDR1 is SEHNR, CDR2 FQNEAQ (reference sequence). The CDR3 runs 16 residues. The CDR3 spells CASRLGQGRMTDTQYF. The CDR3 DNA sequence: TGTGCCAGCAGACTCGGACAGGGGAGGATGACAGATACGCAGTATTTT.

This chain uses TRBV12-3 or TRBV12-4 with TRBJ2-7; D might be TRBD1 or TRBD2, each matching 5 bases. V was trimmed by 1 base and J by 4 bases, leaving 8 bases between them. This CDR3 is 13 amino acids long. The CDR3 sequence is CASSLDWGYEQYF. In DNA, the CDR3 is TGTGCCAGCAGTTTAGACTGGGGGTACGAGCAGTACTTC.

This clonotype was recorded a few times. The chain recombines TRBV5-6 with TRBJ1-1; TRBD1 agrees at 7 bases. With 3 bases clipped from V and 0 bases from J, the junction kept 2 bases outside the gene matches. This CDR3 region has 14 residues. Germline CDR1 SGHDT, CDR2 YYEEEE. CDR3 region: CASSWTGLNTEAFF. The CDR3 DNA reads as TGTGCCAGCAGCTGGACAGGACTGAACACTGAAGCTTTCTTT. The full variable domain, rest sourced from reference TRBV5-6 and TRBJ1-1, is DAGVTQSPTHLIKTRGQQVTLRCSPKSGHDTVSWYQQALGQGPQFIFQYYEEEERQRGNFPDRFSGHQFPNYSSELNVNALLLGDSALYLCASSWTGLNTEAFFGQGTRLTVV.

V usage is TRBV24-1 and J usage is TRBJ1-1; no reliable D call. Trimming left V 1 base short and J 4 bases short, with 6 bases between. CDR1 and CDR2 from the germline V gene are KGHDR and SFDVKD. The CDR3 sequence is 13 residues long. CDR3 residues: CATSDLPGTEAFF. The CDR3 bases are TGTGCCACCAGTGATTTACCAGGCACTGAAGCTTTCTTT.

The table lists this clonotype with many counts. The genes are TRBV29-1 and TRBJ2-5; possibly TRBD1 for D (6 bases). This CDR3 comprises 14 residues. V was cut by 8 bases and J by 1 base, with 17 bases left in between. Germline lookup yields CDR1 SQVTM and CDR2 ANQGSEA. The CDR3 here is CSSVGIGGQETQYF. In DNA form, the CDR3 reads TGCAGCTCCGTGGGGATAGGGGGCCAAGAGACCCAGTACTTC.

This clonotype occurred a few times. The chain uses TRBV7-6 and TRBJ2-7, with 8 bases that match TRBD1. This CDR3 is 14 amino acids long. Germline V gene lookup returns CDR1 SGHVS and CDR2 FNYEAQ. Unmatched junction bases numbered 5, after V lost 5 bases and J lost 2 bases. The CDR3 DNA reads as TGTGCCAGCAGCACCCGACAGGGGCCCTACGAGCAGTACTTC. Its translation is CASSTRQGPYEQYF.

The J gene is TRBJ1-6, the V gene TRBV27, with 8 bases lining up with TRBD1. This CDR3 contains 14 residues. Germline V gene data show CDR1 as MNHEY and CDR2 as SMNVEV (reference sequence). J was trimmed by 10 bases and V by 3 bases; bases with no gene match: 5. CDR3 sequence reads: CASSFVAGGSPLHF. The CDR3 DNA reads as TGTGCCAGCAGTTTTGTCGCAGGGGGCTCACCCCTCCACTTT.